Listed here are 24 T cell receptor beta chains from one sample, sequenced in a study of blood T cell repertoires in COVID-19. Here immunoSEQ multiplex PCR was the method, and the copy in TCRdb shows in-frame clones only, minus some. This sample has a few hundred thousand clones; approximately 90% occur once, and the top ten carry 6.9%. Material for sequencing was peripheral blood. Receptors originate from a woman in her 30s who had recovered from COVID-19.

The rearrangement links TRBV19 to TRBJ2-5; 12 bases fit TRBD2. The CDR3 sequence is 15 residues long. Trimming removed 4 bases from V and 2 bases from J; junction bases left unmatched: 2. From germline, CDR1 is LNHDA and CDR2 SQIVND (reference sequence). The CDR3: CASSKLAGGQETQYF. Here the CDR3 DNA reads TGTGCCAGTAGTAAGCTAGCGGGGGGGCAAGAGACCCAGTACTTC.

The chain is built from TRBV6-2 or TRBV6-3 and TRBJ2-7; TRBD1 might be the D (5 bases). Germline V gene sequence: CDR1 MNHEY, CDR2 SVGEGT. V shed 5 bases and J shed 2 bases, with 16 bases lying between them. CDR3 size: 15 residues. The DNA for the CDR3 is TGTGCCAGCAGTCCCCAATTCGACAGCGCCTACGAGCAGTACTTC. It encodes CASSPQFDSAYEQYF.

This CDR3 reads CASSVARGGSYNEQFF. In DNA, the CDR3 is TGTGCCAGCAGCGTAGCGCGGGGGGGCTCCTACAATGAGCAGTTCTTC. The rearrangement joins TRBV9 to TRBJ2-1, with 9 bases aligning to TRBD2. This CDR3 is built from 16 residues. The germline V gene encodes CDR1 SGDLS and CDR2 YYNGEE. The V segment lost 0 bases and the J segment 0 bases; nucleotides outside the gene matches: 1.

CDR3 DNA: TGTGCCAGCACCCATAGCGACAGGGAGACCCAGTACTTC. Its translation: CASTHSDRETQYF. The J gene is TRBJ2-5, the V gene TRBV6-5, with TRBD1 as a possible D gene (6 bases). Trimming took off 7 bases at V and 5 bases at J, with 14 bases between the two ends. The CDR3 length is 13 residues. CDR1 is MNHEY, CDR2 SVGAGI, per germline.

The V call is TRBV6-6, the J call TRBJ2-1; 8 nucleotides agree with TRBD2. CDR1 is MNHNY, CDR2 SVGAGI, per germline (reference sequence). The CDR3 length is 14 residues. V lost 8 bases to trimming and J lost 9 bases; unmatched junction nucleotides: 12. The CDR3, as DNA: TGTGCCAGCTCTCGGGGGGGCCGTATTAGTGAGCAGTTCTTC. Translating it yields CASSRGGRISEQFF.

The genes are TRBV19 and TRBJ2-1; 12 nucleotides line up with TRBD2. V was pared by 5 bases and J by 8 bases, with 7 bases of the junction left unmatched. The CDR3 has 15 amino acids. Germline V gene sequence: CDR1 LNHDA, CDR2 SQIVND (reference sequence). This CDR3 is CASSSRTSGVDEQFF. Here the CDR3 DNA reads TGTGCCAGTAGTTCCAGGACTAGCGGGGTGGATGAGCAGTTCTTC.

The rearrangement links TRBV18 to TRBJ2-1; 7 positions agree with TRBD1. The CDR3 contains 15 residues. Losses at the gene ends were 4 bases for V and 9 bases for J; bases not matched to a gene: 12. Per the germline V gene, CDR1 is KGHSH and CDR2 is LQKENI. The CDR3 bases are TGTGCCAGCTCACATACTAAGGGGGCGTTGGGTGAGCAGTTCTTC. It yields the protein CASSHTKGALGEQFF.

This clone was counted once. In DNA form, the CDR3 reads TGTGCCATCAGTGGAGCGGGGCACTACAATGAGCAGTTCTTC. It is translated as CAISGAGHYNEQFF. The chain joins TRBV10-3 to TRBJ2-1; 7 bases map to TRBD2. Per the germline V gene, CDR1 is ENHRY and CDR2 is SYGVKD. With V trimmed by 4 bases and J by 3 bases, 3 bases remained unmatched. CDR3 length: 14 residues.

The genes are TRBV4-2 and TRBJ1-5, with D possibly matching TRBD1 (5 bases). Trimming pared 0 bases from V and 2 bases from J, leaving 8 bases between. This CDR3 contains 15 residues. CDR1 is LGHNA, CDR2 YNFKEQ, per germline. CDR3 nucleotides: TGTGCCAGCAGCCAAGACCAGGGTGGCAATCAGCCCCAGCATTTT. It yields the protein CASSQDQGGNQPQHF.

This chain links TRBV19 with TRBJ2-6; tentatively, D is TRBD1 (6 bases). CDR1 and CDR2 from the germline V gene are LNHDA and SQIVND (reference sequence). This CDR3 contains 15 residues. The V and J ends lost 7 bases and 0 bases respectively, with 10 bases between them. CDR3 sequence (DNA): TGTGCCAGTATTGCCAGGGGCTCTGGGGCCAACGTCCTGACTTTC. Amino acid sequence: CASIARGSGANVLTF. Looking up the rest from reference TRBV19 and TRBJ2-6 gives the full variable domain: DGGITQSPKYLFRKEGQNVTLSCEQNLNHDAMYWYRQDPGQGLRLIYYSQIVNDFQKGDIAEGYSVSREKKESFPLTVTSAQKNPTAFYLCASIARGSGANVLTFGAGSRLTVL.

The rearrangement uses TRBV7-9 and TRBJ1-2; 9 nucleotides line up with TRBD1. Germline lookup yields CDR1 SEHNR and CDR2 FQNEAQ (reference sequence). V shed 5 bases and J 6 bases; nucleotides not matched to a gene: 10. The CDR3 has 15 amino acids. The CDR3 sequence: CASSLPGQGLDGYTF. CDR3 DNA sequence: TGTGCCAGCAGCCTACCGGGACAGGGATTGGATGGCTACACCTTC.

This clone is a singleton in its sample. The chain couples TRBV7-8 to TRBJ2-7; 8 positions match TRBD1. The trim removed 3 bases at V and 0 bases at J, leaving 7 bases unmatched. The CDR3 has 16 amino acids. Per germline, CDR1 SGHVS and CDR2 FQNEAQ. This CDR3 reads CASSLAWTGRSYEQYF. The CDR3 region has the DNA TGTGCCAGCAGCTTGGCCTGGACAGGGCGCTCCTACGAGCAGTACTTC.

This sequence joins TRBV28 and TRBJ2-5; D perhaps matches TRBD2 (5 bases). Germline CDR1 is MDHEN and CDR2 is SYDVKM. CDR3 length: 16 amino acids. Trimming stripped 5 bases from V and 3 bases from J, with 19 bases between. DNA for the CDR3: TGTGCCAGCAGTGCCAAGCCGTCAGGACTCAAAGAGACCCAGTACTTC. It specifies CASSAKPSGLKETQYF.

This chain links TRBV12-3 or TRBV12-4 with TRBJ1-1, with D possibly being TRBD1 (5 bases). Trimming cost V 1 base and J 9 bases, with 6 bases left between them. The CDR3 totals 11 residues. The CDR3 nucleotides read TGTGCCAGCAGTTTAGAGGGGAAAGCTTTCTTT. This translates into CASSLEGKAFF.

This clone was detected once. J is TRBJ2-7 and V is TRBV5-6; D is unclear. Trimming removed 1 base from V and 3 bases from J, with 11 bases in between. The CDR3 sequence is 14 residues long. Germline CDR1 reads SGHDT; CDR2 reads YYEEEE. CDR3 coding DNA: TGTGCCAGCAGCTTGTACAGTACTCTCTACGAGCAGTACTTC. It translates to CASSLYSTLYEQYF.

This chain uses TRBV5-5 with TRBJ2-2; D might be TRBD1 (6 bases). Trimming removed 0 bases from V and 1 base from J, with 10 bases in between. Germline V gives CDR1 SGHKS, CDR2 YYEKEE (reference sequence). CDR3 length equals 16 residues. CDR3 sequence reads: CASSLDAGVNTGELFF. CDR3 bases: TGTGCCAGCAGCTTGGATGCAGGGGTGAACACCGGGGAGCTGTTTTTT.

The sample holds a few counts of this clone. The J gene is TRBJ2-3, the V gene TRBV4-3; D is unresolved. Germline V lookup: CDR1 LGHNA, CDR2 YSLEER. Trimming took off 1 base at V and 3 bases at J, with 5 bases between the two ends. This CDR3 has 13 amino acids. Written as DNA, the CDR3 is TGCGCCAGCAGCCAAGGGGCGACAGATACGCAGTATTTT. Its translation: CASSQGATDTQYF.

The CDR3 is CASSDPGLANTEAFF. DNA for the CDR3: TGTGCCAGCAGCGATCCTGGACTTGCGAACACTGAAGCTTTCTTT. The chain combines TRBV21-1 with TRBJ1-1. TRBV21-1 counts as a pseudogene. There are 15 residues in the CDR3.

The gene calls are TRBV5-4 and TRBJ1-1; D possibly corresponds to TRBD1 (5 bases). Germline-derived CDR1 and CDR2 are SGHNT and YYREEE (reference sequence). This CDR3 region has 14 residues. V lost 0 bases, J lost 7 bases, and 13 bases lay in between. The CDR3 DNA is TGTGCCAGCAGCTTGGAGTCCTGGGGGGGTGAAGCTTTCTTT. Residues: CASSLESWGGEAFF. The variable domain in full, with the rest retrieved from reference TRBV5-4 and TRBJ1-1, is ETGVTQSPTHLIKTRGQQVTLRCSSQSGHNTVSWYQQALGQGPQFIFQYYREEENGRGNFPPRFSGLQFPNYSSELNVNALELDDSALYLCASSLESWGGEAFFGQGTRLTVV.

The gene calls are TRBV6-9 and TRBJ1-6, with a tentative D call TRBD1 (5 bases). Deletions cut 2 bases from V and 8 bases from J, with 16 bases between. Germline-derived CDR1 and CDR2 are MNHGY and SVAAGI. The CDR3 is 16 amino acids. This chain's CDR3 is CASSYVGRVSDSPLHF. DNA of the CDR3: TGTGCCAGCAGTTATGTTGGCAGGGTCAGTGATTCACCCCTCCACTTT.

The V and J genes are TRBV5-1 and TRBJ1-2, with a tentative D call TRBD1 (5 bases). The ends were cut back, 4 bases at V and 8 bases at J, with 18 bases in the middle. From germline, CDR1 is SGHRS and CDR2 YFSETQ. CDR3 length: 14 amino acids. CDR3 protein: CASSEVPRVGGYTF. DNA of the CDR3: TGCGCCAGCAGCGAGGTCCCCAGGGTTGGCGGCTACACCTTC.

This clone was recorded once. The rearrangement uses TRBV7-2 and TRBJ2-7, with TRBD1 identical over 7 bases. There are 17 residues in the CDR3. Germline CDR1 SGHTA, CDR2 FQGNSA. V dropped 4 bases and J dropped 1; count of bases not matched to a gene: 13. In nucleotides, the CDR3 is TGTGCCAGCAGCTCACCCCCCGGGACAGAAAGGTCCTACGAGCAGTACTTC. This encodes CASSSPPGTERSYEQYF.

This clone was counted at least ten times. The genes are TRBV7-8 and TRBJ1-2; 9 bases agree with TRBD1. The CDR3 sequence is 15 residues long. CDR1 is SGHVS and CDR2 is FQNEAQ in the germline V gene. V shed 4 bases and J 4 bases; nucleotides not matched to a gene: 7. This CDR3 reads CASSSPTGGRYGYTF. The CDR3 DNA reads as TGTGCCAGCAGCTCACCCACAGGGGGCCGCTATGGCTACACCTTC. The full variable domain, its missing parts supplied by reference TRBV7-8 and TRBJ1-2, is GAGVSQSPRYKVAKRGQDVALRCDPISGHVSLFWYQQALGQGPEFLTYFQNEAQLDKSGLPSDRFFAERPEGSVSTLKIQRTQQEDSAVYLCASSSPTGGRYGYTFGSGTRLTVV.

This clone came up once. The rearrangement links TRBV18 to TRBJ2-4; TRBD1 might be the D (6 bases). The CDR3 totals 15 residues. CDR1 and CDR2 (germline): KGHSH, LQKENI. V gave up 0 bases and J gave up 6 bases, with 12 bases separating them. CDR3 loop: CASSPPNRETNIQYF. The DNA of the CDR3 is TGTGCCAGCTCACCACCAAACAGGGAAACAAACATTCAGTACTTC.